The present T cell receptor (beta chain) was sequenced within a study of post-analysis software for immune sequencing data. Turning to the study itself: Recorded disease courses covered relapsing-remitting, secondary progressive and progressive-relapsing multiple sclerosis. Some patients had no subtype annotation. General study results and limits: Patients carried roughly five TRBV segments more frequently than controls did, and TRBV5-6, TRBV5-1 and TRBV20-1 were among them. Controls significantly exceeded multiple sclerosis patients in normalized Chao1 diversity.

Presence of unique molecular identifiers characterized the TCR beta cDNA libraries. A population of roughly 0.95 to 10 million T cells gave rise to a few hundred thousand cDNA molecules. One entry per CDR3 protein, called by TCRdb with MiXCR from the PCR reads. The sample includes roughly 670,000 distinct CDR3 sequences, approximately 60% of them seen just once. The V gene's germline CDR1 is SGHDT and CDR2 YYEEEE. V lost 4 bases, J lost 3 bases, and 4 bases stayed unmatched. This CDR3 is built from 13 residues. Concerning this clonotype itself: The antigen remains undetermined.

V is TRBV5-6 and J is TRBJ2-7; 7 bases agree with TRBD1. Material: blood. The sequence was collected from a girl aged 2-15 years with multiple sclerosis. The DNA of the CDR3 is TGTGCCAGCAGCGCACACAGGGGCTACGAGCAGTACTTC. This encodes CASSAHRGYEQYF.